This record looks at one T cell receptor beta chain sequence and its context. Original methodology: The authors estimated nucleated cell counts from reference gene primer amplification. TCRdb's copy holds only in-frame clones and misses some; the assay was immunoSEQ multiplex PCR. V and J calls and clone size are given by that table; D and trimming were obtained from the DNA. The sample carries around 100,000 clones, roughly 79% recorded once. The length of the CDR3 is 13 residues. The germline V gene encodes CDR1 KGHDR and CDR2 SFDVKD. V lost 5 bases and J lost 4; bases outside the gene matches: 3. This record comes from a study of blood T cell repertoires in COVID-19.

V and J are TRBV24-1 and TRBJ1-2; TRBD1 matches 7 bases. The sequenced sample was peripheral blood. The TCR was taken from a man aged 80 or over with COVID-19, enrolled during active disease. This CDR3 is CATSGGTAYGYTF. CDR3 sequence (DNA): TGTGCCACCAGTGGTGGGACAGCCTATGGCTACACCTTC.